These 23 T cell receptor beta chains originate from one sample sequenced in a study of brain T cells in children with intractable seizures. Method: immunoSEQ multiplex PCR; TCRdb's copy keeps in-frame clones and lacks some. The data hold about 350,000 clones, with over 85% observed a single time. Time point defined: blood from clinic visit 5 months post-surgery; TSC patient then seizure free. Sequencing was performed on peripheral blood, taken roughly 5 months after surgery. These receptors were collected from a boy in the first two years of life with tuberous sclerosis and intractable seizures.

The chain couples TRBV20-1 to TRBJ2-7; 9 nucleotides match TRBD2. The germline CDR1 and CDR2 sequences are DFQATT and SNEGSKA (reference sequence). The CDR3 has 13 residues. V was pared by 3 bases and J by 4 bases, with 4 bases of the junction left unmatched. CDR3 sequence reads: CSASSGRGYEQYF. CDR3 coding DNA: TGCAGTGCTAGTAGCGGGAGAGGGTACGAGCAGTACTTC.

V gene TRBV10-3 combines with J gene TRBJ2-2; unclear D gene. CDR1 is ENHRY and CDR2 is SYGVKD in the germline V gene. The CDR3 is 13 residues long. V was trimmed by 4 bases and J by 6 bases, leaving 9 bases between them. The CDR3 here is CAISGPGSGELFF. The CDR3 nucleotides are TGTGCCATCAGTGGCCCTGGTTCCGGGGAGCTGTTTTTT.

CDR3 in amino acids: CASSFYTGELFF. The CDR3 coding sequence is TGTGCCAGCAGCTTTTACACCGGGGAGCTGTTTTTT. The chain combines TRBV7-2 with TRBJ2-2; D ambiguous. This CDR3 has 12 residues. Trimming took 3 bases from V and 3 from J, leaving 2 bases between them. Germline-derived CDR1 and CDR2 are SGHTA and FQGNSA.

The chain combines TRBV3-1 (or the pseudogene TRBV3-2) with TRBJ1-4, with TRBD1 as a possible D gene (6 bases). V lost 4 bases and J 4 bases, leaving 13 bases between the germline ends. CDR3 size: 15 residues. Germline loops: CDR1 LGHDT, CDR2 YNNKEL (reference sequence). The CDR3 DNA reads TGTGCCAGCAGCCGCCAGGGGCGAGTTAATGAAAAACTGTTTTTT. Translated, it gives CASSRQGRVNEKLFF.

The chain uses TRBV7-8 and TRBJ1-3; 7 nucleotides line up with TRBD1. Trimming removed 2 bases from V and 4 bases from J; junction bases left unmatched: 5. The CDR3 extends over 15 amino acids. CDR1 and CDR2 (germline): SGHVS, FQNEAQ. CDR3 sequence reads: CASSLPTGKGNTIYF. Here the CDR3 DNA reads TGTGCCAGCAGCTTACCGACAGGGAAAGGAAACACCATATATTTT. The full variable domain, in which reference TRBV7-8 and TRBJ1-3 provide the parts outside the CDR3, is GAGVSQSPRYKVAKRGQDVALRCDPISGHVSLFWYQQALGQGPEFLTYFQNEAQLDKSGLPSDRFFAERPEGSVSTLKIQRTQQEDSAVYLCASSLPTGKGNTIYFGEGSWLTVV.

V usage is TRBV10-3 and J usage is TRBJ2-7; 10 bases agree with TRBD2. V was clipped by 8 bases and J by 0 bases; unmatched bases: 13. The length of the CDR3 is 17 residues. CDR1 ENHRY and CDR2 SYGVKD come from the germline V gene. The CDR3 reads CAIATEREGRISYEQYF. DNA of the CDR3: TGTGCCATCGCGACCGAGCGGGAGGGCCGGATCTCCTACGAGCAGTACTTC.

The DNA of the CDR3 is TGTGCCAGCAGGGCCGGGACTGGCGCCGCCGGGGAGCTGTTTTTT. It codes for CASRAGTGAAGELFF. The V gene is TRBV2, the J gene TRBJ2-2, with a possible D match to TRBD2 (6 bases). The germline V gene has CDR1 SNHLY and CDR2 FYNNEI. V lost 6 bases, J lost 6 bases, and 17 bases lay in between. This CDR3 is 15 amino acids long.

The chain combines TRBV18 with TRBJ2-3; perhaps TRBD2 as D (5 bases). The germline V gene has CDR1 KGHSH and CDR2 LQKENI. V gave up 3 bases and J gave up 2 bases, with 12 bases separating them. The CDR3 is 15 amino acids. In DNA form, the CDR3 reads TGTGCCAGCTCACCTTTCGAGGGTCTCACAGATACGCAGTATTTT. Protein product: CASSPFEGLTDTQYF.

This chain connects TRBV5-3 to TRBJ1-5; D perhaps matches TRBD1 (6 bases). TRBV5-3 is sorted into the ORF group, with uncertain function. V lost 4 bases and J lost 0, with 26 bases in between. There are 20 residues in the CDR3. The DNA for the CDR3 is TGTGCCAGAAGCGGTCTGGGGGGGCAGAGATGGGATCATAGCAATCAGCCCCAGCATTTT. It encodes CARSGLGGQRWDHSNQPQHF.

The V gene is TRBV24-1, the J gene TRBJ2-6; D uncertain. Per germline, CDR1 KGHDR and CDR2 SFDVKD. The CDR3 runs 15 residues. V lost 9 bases and J lost 1, with 12 bases in between. The CDR3 spells CATRPARSGANVLTF. Here the CDR3 DNA reads TGTGCCACCCGACCCGCGAGGTCTGGGGCCAACGTCCTGACTTTC.

This chain uses TRBV7-8 with TRBJ1-1, with D unresolved. Germline V lookup: CDR1 SGHVS, CDR2 FQNEAQ. This CDR3 has 14 residues. Trimming stripped 1 base from V and 1 base from J, with 7 bases between. CDR3 protein: CASSLVDTNTEAFF. CDR3 nucleotide sequence: TGTGCCAGCAGCTTAGTAGACACGAACACTGAAGCTTTCTTT. Complete variable domain (other parts from reference TRBV7-8 and TRBJ1-1): GAGVSQSPRYKVAKRGQDVALRCDPISGHVSLFWYQQALGQGPEFLTYFQNEAQLDKSGLPSDRFFAERPEGSVSTLKIQRTQQEDSAVYLCASSLVDTNTEAFFGQGTRLTVV.

The chain couples TRBV12-3 or TRBV12-4 to TRBJ2-1; D unclear. Trimming left V 7 bases short and J 6 bases short, with 13 bases between. The CDR3 runs 13 residues. CDR3 sequence: CASTAGPSNEQFF. In DNA, the CDR3 is TGTGCCAGCACCGCCGGCCCCTCCAATGAGCAGTTCTTC.

The chain recombines TRBV12-3 or TRBV12-4 with TRBJ2-5; D is unresolved. The length of the CDR3 is 13 residues. V lost 3 bases and J 1 base, leaving 6 bases between the germline ends. The CDR3 DNA reads as TGTGCCAGCAGTTTGTCGCTCCAAGAGACCCAGTACTTC. Amino acids: CASSLSLQETQYF.

The chain recombines TRBV21-1 with TRBJ1-2; TRBD1, as called in the table, went unchecked against the DNA. TRBV21-1 is a listed pseudogene. The CDR3 is made up of 16 amino acids. CDR3 nucleotide sequence: TGTGCCAGCAGCTCTATAACAGGGCGTGAGGATTATGGCTACACCTTC. Protein product: CASSSITGREDYGYTF.

The J gene is TRBJ1-3, the V gene TRBV30; D remains ambiguous. V was shortened by 0 bases and J by 4 bases, with 4 bases between the two germline ends. CDR3 size: 12 residues. CDR1 and CDR2 from the germline V gene are GTSNPN and SVGIG (reference sequence). CDR3 region: CAWSVEGNTIYF. The CDR3 nucleotides read TGTGCCTGGAGTGTTGAGGGAAACACCATATATTTT.

In its sample, this clone was seen a few times. The rearrangement joins TRBV24-1 to TRBJ1-5, with TRBD1 matching 9 bases. Germline CDR1 reads KGHDR; CDR2 reads SFDVKD. This CDR3 has 14 residues. V shed 9 bases, J shed 5 bases, and the junction held 7 bases outside the gene matches. The CDR3 DNA reads TGTGCCACCCAGGACAGGGGAGATCATCAGCCCCAGCATTTT. Encoded protein: CATQDRGDHQPQHF.

CDR3 residues: CATSRGIQETQYF. In DNA form, the CDR3 reads TGTGCCACCAGTAGGGGGATACAAGAGACCCAGTACTTC. This rearrangement joins TRBV24-1 to TRBJ2-5, with D tentatively TRBD1 (6 bases). Germline V gives CDR1 KGHDR, CDR2 SFDVKD. With 6 bases removed from V and 2 bases from J, the gap between germline ends came to 9 bases. The length of the CDR3 is 13 residues.

V gene TRBV9 combines with J gene TRBJ2-2; a weak D match, TRBD2 (6 bases). The CDR3 is 17 amino acids. Germline CDR1 is SGDLS and CDR2 is YYNGEE. The V gene lost 0 bases and the J gene lost 0 bases, with 12 bases spanning the gap. DNA of the CDR3: TGTGCCAGCAGCGTAGCTACCAGGGAGGCGAACACCGGGGAGCTGTTTTTT. This gives the protein CASSVATREANTGELFF.

This clone has just one count. The gene calls are TRBV5-1 and TRBJ2-2; the match to TRBD1 covers 8 bases. Per the germline V gene, CDR1 is SGHRS and CDR2 is YFSETQ. The CDR3 contains 16 residues. V dropped 3 bases and J dropped 2; count of bases not matched to a gene: 6. In nucleotides, the CDR3 is TGCGCCAGCAGCTCCGGACAGGGCTACAACACCGGGGAGCTGTTTTTT. It specifies CASSSGQGYNTGELFF.

The CDR3 nucleotides read TGCAGCGTTGAGTGGGACAGGGCGTACAATGAGCAGTTCTTC. Its translation is CSVEWDRAYNEQFF. The rearrangement uses TRBV29-1 and TRBJ2-1; TRBD1 matches at 9 bases. J was trimmed by 4 bases and V by 3 bases; bases with no gene match: 4. Germline values: CDR1 SQVTM, CDR2 ANQGSEA. The CDR3 has 14 residues.

The V gene is TRBV6-5, the J gene TRBJ2-7; TRBD1 might be the D (6 bases). CDR1 and CDR2 (germline): MNHEY, SVGAGI. Trimming removed 6 bases at V and 2 bases at J, with 17 bases between. This CDR3 region has 15 residues. DNA for the CDR3: TGTGCCAGCAGCAAAACCGGGACATTCCCCTACGAGCAGTACTTC. Translating gives CASSKTGTFPYEQYF.

V and J are TRBV7-9 and TRBJ2-1; D unclear. The CDR3 loop spans 16 amino acids. V lost 8 bases and J lost 3, with 20 bases in between. Germline lookup yields CDR1 SEHNR and CDR2 FQNEAQ (reference sequence). The CDR3 DNA sequence: TGTGCCAGCGAGCTTACAAAAGCGACCTACTACAATGAGCAGTTCTTC. Amino acid sequence: CASELTKATYYNEQFF. Together with reference TRBV7-9 and TRBJ2-1, the CDR3 gives the full variable domain: DTGVSQNPRHKITKRGQNVTFRCDPISEHNRLYWYRQTLGQGPEFLTYFQNEAQLEKSRLLSDRFSAERPKGSFSTLEIQRTEQGDSAMYLCASELTKATYYNEQFFGPGTRLTVL.

As DNA, the CDR3 is TGTGCCACCAGCAGACGAGACAGCATCTCTGGAAACACCATATATTTT. Residues: CATSRRDSISGNTIYF. The rearrangement uses TRBV15 and TRBJ1-3, with a tentative D call TRBD1 (5 bases). CDR1 and CDR2 from the germline V gene are LNHNV and YYDKDF (reference sequence). This CDR3 contains 16 residues. Trimming shortened V by 2 bases and J by 0 bases, and 11 bases separated the two germline ends. The variable domain in full, completed from reference TRBV15 and TRBJ1-3, reads DAMVIQNPRYQVTQFGKPVTLSCSQTLNHNVMYWYQQKSSQAPKLLFHYYDKDFNNEADTPDNFQSRRPNTSFCFLDIRSPGLGDTAMYLCATSRRDSISGNTIYFGEGSWLTVV.